This T cell receptor beta chain came from a study of CD8+ T cells in alopecia areata. Investigators isolated RNA and reverse transcribed it into cDNA to act as the sequencing template. The table came from immunoSEQ multiplex PCR; TCRdb's copy has only in-frame clones and leaves some out. The data show about 160,000 clones, with around 87% seen just once and roughly 16% held by the top ten. Trimming removed 4 bases from V and 0 bases from J; junction bases left unmatched: 2. This CDR3 has 14 amino acids. Germline V gives CDR1 SGHVS, CDR2 FQNEAQ. V usage is TRBV7-8 and J usage is TRBJ2-5; 7 positions match TRBD1. This TCR derives from a human donor with alopecia areata. The sample in question was CD8+ T cells sorted from blood, obtained at week 0. The CDR3 DNA reads TGTGCCAGCAGCTGGGGACAGTACCAAGAGACCCAGTACTTC. This sequence encodes CASSWGQYQETQYF. The whole variable domain, filled in from reference TRBV7-8 and TRBJ2-5, reads GAGVSQSPRYKVAKRGQDVALRCDPISGHVSLFWYQQALGQGPEFLTYFQNEAQLDKSGLPSDRFFAERPEGSVSTLKIQRTQQEDSAVYLCASSWGQYQETQYFGPGTRLLVL.